This T cell receptor beta chain was profiled in a study of blood T cell repertoires in COVID-19. Whole-study context: The analysed material was cDNA or gDNA that came from T cells, B-cell-depleted T cells, or PBMCs.

Sequencing was performed with immunoSEQ multiplex PCR; in TCRdb, only in-frame clones are kept and a portion is missing. The sample carries fewer than 75,000 clones, 79% recorded once. V was pared by 0 bases and J by 0 bases, with 11 bases between. Germline values: CDR1 SNHLY, CDR2 FYNNEI. This CDR3 has 17 residues. The V gene is TRBV2, the J gene TRBJ1-4; the D is unclear. Sequenced: peripheral blood. The TCR sequence derives from a woman in her sixties or seventies with acute or convalescent COVID-19. The CDR3 reads CASSEARLSSTNEKLFF. The CDR3 DNA sequence: TGTGCCAGCAGTGAAGCCCGCCTAAGTTCAACTAATGAAAAACTGTTTTTT.